This record covers a single TCR beta chain. These data come from a study of metastatic and nonmetastatic thyroid tumors. Turning to the study itself: Repertoires of blood and of tissue (tumor or nodule) from malignant and benign thyroid patients were compared.

MiXCR was used by TCRdb to re-call the PCR reads. The sample lists over 15,000 clones, 25% to 35% seen once, with around 16% in the top ten. Thyroid surgery was performed in patients who had received no treatment beforehand. The receptor's source is a female donor with papillary thyroid cancer or a benign thyroid nodule (not recorded which). Some clones in this sample may be carry-over from other donors' samples. Sequencing was performed on tumor tissue.

DNA for the CDR3: TGCAGTGCTGGAGCCCGGGACACCAGTAAAGCTTTCTTT. Translating it yields CSAGARDTSKAFF. V gene TRBV20-1 combines with J gene TRBJ1-1; possibly TRBD1 for D (6 bases). The CDR3 length is 13 residues. V lost 5 bases, J lost 9 bases, and 19 bases lay in between. The germline V gene has CDR1 DFQATT and CDR2 SNEGSKA (reference sequence).